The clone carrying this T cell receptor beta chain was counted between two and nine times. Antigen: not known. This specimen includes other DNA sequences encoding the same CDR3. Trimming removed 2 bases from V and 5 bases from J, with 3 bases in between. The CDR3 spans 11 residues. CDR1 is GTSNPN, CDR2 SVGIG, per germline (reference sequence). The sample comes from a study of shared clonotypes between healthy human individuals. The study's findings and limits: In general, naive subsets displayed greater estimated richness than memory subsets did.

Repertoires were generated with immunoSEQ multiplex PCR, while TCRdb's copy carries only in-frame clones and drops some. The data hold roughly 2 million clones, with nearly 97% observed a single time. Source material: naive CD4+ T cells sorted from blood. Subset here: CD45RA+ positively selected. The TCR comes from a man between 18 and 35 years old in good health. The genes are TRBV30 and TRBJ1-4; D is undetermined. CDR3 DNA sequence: TGTGCCTGGAGTTCCAATGAAAAACTGTTTTTT. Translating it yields CAWSSNEKLFF. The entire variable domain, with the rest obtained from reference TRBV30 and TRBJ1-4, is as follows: SQTIHQWPATLVQPVGSPLSLECTVEGTSNPNLYWYRQAAGRGLQLLFYSVGIGQISSEVPQNLSASRPQDRQFILSSKKLLLSDSGFYLCAWSSNEKLFFGSGTQLSVL.